These 13 T cell receptor beta chains came from one sample sequenced in a study of cytomegalovirus exposure and HLA in healthy donors. The PCR made use of 60 Vbeta and 13 Jbeta primers. Libraries were prepared by immunoSEQ multiplex PCR; TCRdb keeps only in-frame clonotypes and omits some of them. The data contain about 170,000 clones, approximately 88% of them singletons. The sequencing input was PBMCs. Receptor source: a boy aged 2 to 10 in good health and CMV-seronegative.

This chain connects TRBV5-1 to TRBJ2-7; TRBD2 agrees at 9 bases. The J segment lost 2 bases and the V segment lost 3 bases, leaving 6 bases of the junction unmatched. This CDR3 spans 15 amino acids. Germline assignment: CDR1 SGHRS and CDR2 YFSETQ. CDR3 residues: CASSSASGVTYEQYF. DNA of the CDR3: TGCGCCAGCAGCTCGGCTAGCGGGGTAACCTACGAGCAGTACTTC.

V usage is TRBV7-2 and J usage is TRBJ2-1, with a possible D match to TRBD1 (6 bases). Looked up from germline, CDR1 is SGHTA and CDR2 is FQGNSA. V lost 3 bases and J lost 3, with 12 bases in between. The CDR3 spans 15 residues. CDR3 sequence (DNA): TGTGCCAGCAGCTTCGCACAGGGTCTCTACAATGAGCAGTTCTTC. As protein: CASSFAQGLYNEQFF.

V and J are TRBV7-6 and TRBJ2-6, with D possibly being TRBD1 (6 bases). The V end lost 5 bases, the J end lost 2 bases, and 19 bases lay between the germline ends. Looked up from germline, CDR1 is SGHVS and CDR2 is FNYEAQ. CDR3 size: 18 residues. The CDR3 sequence is CASSRLLLRTAGANVLTF. The CDR3 DNA reads as TGTGCCAGCAGCCGGCTGCTGCTTCGGACAGCTGGGGCCAACGTCCTGACTTTC.

The V and J genes are TRBV6-1 and TRBJ2-1; 10 positions match TRBD2. Germline CDR1 reads MNHNS; CDR2 reads SASEGT. The J segment lost 3 bases and the V segment lost 4 bases, leaving 3 bases of the junction unmatched. This CDR3 contains 15 residues. The CDR3 DNA reads as TGTGCCAGCAGTGTGAAGCGGGAGGGCTACAATGAGCAGTTCTTC. As protein: CASSVKREGYNEQFF.

The rearrangement joins TRBV29-1 to TRBJ1-3; maybe TRBD1 (6 bases). There are 14 residues in the CDR3. Germline CDR1 SQVTM, CDR2 ANQGSEA. V shed 2 bases and J shed 4 bases, with 12 bases lying between them. Written as DNA, the CDR3 is TGCAGCGTTGAAAGGGGGGGGCGAGGAAACACCATATATTTT. Its translation: CSVERGGRGNTIYF. Variable domain in full (rest from reference TRBV29-1 and TRBJ1-3): SAVISQKPSRDICQRGTSLTIQCQVDSQVTMMFWYRQQPGQSLTLIATANQGSEATYESGFVIDKFPISRPNLTFSTLTVSNMSPEDSSIYLCSVERGGRGNTIYFGEGSWLTVV.

V and J are TRBV27 and TRBJ1-6, with D unresolved. The V gene's germline CDR1 is MNHEY and CDR2 SMNVEV (reference sequence). This CDR3 has 14 residues. The V end lost 2 bases, the J end lost 8 bases, and 10 bases lay between the germline ends. The CDR3 region is CASSLGSVDSPLHF. DNA for the CDR3: TGTGCCAGCAGTTTAGGGAGTGTGGATTCACCCCTCCACTTT.

The chain carries TRBV4-2 and TRBJ2-7; D gene ambiguous. This CDR3 has 15 amino acids. Trimming stripped 2 bases from V and 4 bases from J, with 15 bases between. Germline loops: CDR1 LGHNA, CDR2 YNFKEQ. DNA for the CDR3: TGTGCCAGCAGCCAAATTCGGAGCCGAAAGTACGAGCAGTACTTC. It is translated as CASSQIRSRKYEQYF.

J is TRBJ1-2 and V is TRBV7-9; D is unresolved. Deletions cut 6 bases from V and 1 base from J, with 6 bases between. The CDR3 is 12 amino acids. The germline V gene has CDR1 SEHNR and CDR2 FQNEAQ (reference sequence). The CDR3 protein is CASSTDNYGYTF. CDR3 in DNA: TGTGCCAGCAGTACAGATAACTATGGCTACACCTTC.

V is TRBV6-6 and J is TRBJ2-7; weak D call: TRBD2 (7 bases). CDR1 is MNHNY and CDR2 is SVGAGI in the germline V gene (reference sequence). The length of the CDR3 is 14 residues. Trimming took off 6 bases at V and 6 bases at J, with 18 bases between the two ends. The CDR3 DNA follows: TGTGCCAGCAGGAGGGGAGGGGGAGGGGTCGAGCAGTACTTC. It is translated as CASRRGGGGVEQYF.

The CDR3 protein is CASSTGGSYNEQFF. The CDR3 nucleotides are TGTGCCAGCAGTACAGGGGGTTCCTACAATGAGCAGTTCTTC. V and J are TRBV28 and TRBJ2-1; 8 positions match TRBD1. The CDR3 runs 14 residues. J was trimmed by 1 base and V by 5 bases; bases with no gene match: 1. The V gene's germline CDR1 is MDHEN and CDR2 SYDVKM. The full variable domain, completed using reference TRBV28 and TRBJ2-1, is DVKVTQSSRYLVKRTGEKVFLECVQDMDHENMFWYRQDPGLGLRLIYFSYDVKMKEKGDIPEGYSVSREKKERFSLILESASTNQTSMYLCASSTGGSYNEQFFGPGTRLTVL.

This chain's CDR3 is CASRGGGPVVNGYTF. The CDR3 DNA is TGTGCCAGCAGGGGCGGGGGTCCGGTCGTAAATGGCTACACCTTC. The rearrangement links TRBV28 to TRBJ1-2; D is perhaps TRBD1 (5 bases). The germline V and J ends were trimmed by 6 bases and 6 bases, with 20 bases remaining between them. The CDR3 runs 15 residues. CDR1 MDHEN and CDR2 SYDVKM come from the germline V gene.

Note on this clone: This sample also contains other DNA sequences that code for the same CDR3. The CDR3 reads CASSYDSGTGELFF. The DNA of the CDR3 is TGTGCCAGCAGTTACGACAGCGGGACCGGGGAGCTGTTTTTT. V gene TRBV6-5 combines with J gene TRBJ2-2; possibly TRBD2 for D (6 bases). The germline gives CDR1 MNHEY, CDR2 SVGAGI. The CDR3 consists of 14 residues. V shed 2 bases and J shed 5 bases, with 9 bases lying between them.

The gene calls are TRBV2 and TRBJ2-1, with 9 bases lining up with TRBD2. Trimming cost V 2 bases and J 5 bases; bases outside gene matches: 7. Germline lookup yields CDR1 SNHLY and CDR2 FYNNEI. This CDR3 contains 16 residues. CDR3 protein: CASSEFGGRGNNEQFF. CDR3 nucleotides: TGTGCCAGCAGTGAATTTGGCGGGAGGGGAAACAATGAGCAGTTCTTC.